These T cell receptor beta chains were read from a single sample in a study of STAT5B mutations in CD4+ large granular lymphocyte leukemia. Only in-frame clones appear in the TCRdb table, and some are missing; sequencing was by immunoSEQ multiplex PCR. Of around 48,000 clones listed, about 70% are singletons. The specimen was CD4+ T cells from blood buffy coats. These receptors were collected from a human donor in good health. The CDR3 runs from the conserved cysteine through the conserved F or W.

>TRBV28
CASSLGLTTSPLHF
>TRBV7-8
CASSPIGGVNEKLFF
>TRBV6-1
CASTGARGAGGYTF
>TRBV7-3
CASSFGLSGDTQYF
>TRBV29-1
CSVSTGTVSYEQYF
>TRBV19
CASRSTGLSQPQHF
>TRBV30
CAWSVQWGYGYTF
>TRBV30
CAWERLANEQFF
>TRBV4-2
CASSQERTSGQPQHF
>TRBV27
CASCPAAQETQYF
>TRBV15
CATSGPSEEQFF
>TRBV5-1
CASSPGQGQETQYF
>TRBV7-9
CASSLVDGGAYEQYF
>TRBV7-3
CASSPTGTGESALHF
>TRBV18
CASSQAGDQPQHF
>TRBV4-1
CASSQDLGQGSYEQYF
>TRBV9
CASSVGGTGVGYTF
>TRBV6-5
CASSFMGPYEQYF
>TRBV15
CATSRDQQQDGFF
>TRBV6-4
CASSRDTGELFF
>TRBV7-9
CASTTQGTDTQYF
>TRBV7-6
CASSVIGGELFF
>TRBV7-9
CASSREGGQPQHF
>TRBV28
CASSSAASGGTGELFF